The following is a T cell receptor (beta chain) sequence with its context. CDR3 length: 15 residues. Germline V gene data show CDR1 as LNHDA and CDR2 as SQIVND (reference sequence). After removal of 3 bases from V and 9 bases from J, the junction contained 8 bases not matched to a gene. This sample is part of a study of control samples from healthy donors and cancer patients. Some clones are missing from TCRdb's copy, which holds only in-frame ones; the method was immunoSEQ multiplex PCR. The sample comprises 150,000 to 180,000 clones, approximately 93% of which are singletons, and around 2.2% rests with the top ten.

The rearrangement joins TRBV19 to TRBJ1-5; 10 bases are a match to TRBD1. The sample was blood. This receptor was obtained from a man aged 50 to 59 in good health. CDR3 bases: TGTGCCAGTAGTATGGGACAGGGGCTTGGACGGCCCCAGCATTTT. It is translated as CASSMGQGLGRPQHF.